The source of this T cell receptor beta chain is a study of T cells in Graves' hyperthyroidism and ophthalmopathy. Using RNA transcripts as the source, TCR beta CDR3 regions were amplified. The TCR CDR3 was amplified in a first-round RT-PCR using the HTBI primer set. TCRdb itself ran the multiplex PCR reads through MiXCR, one entry per CDR3 protein. The sample records more than 550,000 distinct CDR3 sequences, approximately 15% being singletons. Source material: blood. The clonotype was recovered from a man aged 45-65 years with Graves' hyperthyroidism.

CDR3 protein: CASSPRASGQETQYF. Here the CDR3 DNA reads TGTGCCAGCAGTCCCCGGGCTAGCGGACAAGAGACCCAGTACTTC. The chain couples TRBV12-3 or TRBV12-4 to TRBJ2-5, with TRBD2 matching over 7 bases. Trimming cost V 5 bases and J 2 bases; bases outside gene matches: 8. The CDR3 contains 15 residues.